Below are 9 T cell receptor beta chains sequenced from a single sample in a study of regulatory T cells in long-lasting Graves disease. Through Arm-PCR of CDR3 regions and iRepertoire HTBI primers, TCR beta libraries were built. TCRdb re-derived calls from the multiplex PCR reads in MiXCR, one entry per CDR3 protein. The table has roughly 500,000 distinct CDR3 sequences, approximately 12% seen once. The time point here: newly diagnosed GD, antithyroid drugs for less than 3 months. Scientists built the TCR library using RNA that was extracted from PBMCs. The sample was also linked to a second study, of T cells in Graves' hyperthyroidism and ophthalmopathy.

The sequences come from peripheral blood mononuclear cells (PBMCs), collected at new diagnosis, from a patient treated with antithyroid drugs. The source of these receptors is a woman aged 25-40 years with Graves disease.

CDR3 sequence: CSAREWQMNTEAFF. The CDR3 DNA is TGCAGTGCTAGAGAATGGCAGATGAACACTGAAGCTTTCTTT. The chain combines TRBV20-1 with TRBJ1-1, with D uncertain. Germline CDR1 and CDR2: DFQATT and SNEGSKA (reference sequence). Trimming pared 0 bases from V and 0 bases from J, leaving 8 bases between. The CDR3 runs to 14 residues.

A word on this clonotype: A single base separates this from a much larger clone, so it may be a read error. The rearrangement uses TRBV5-6 and TRBJ2-1; D uncertain. The CDR3 has 12 residues. V was cut by 3 bases and J by 9 bases, with 10 bases left in between. Germline lookup yields CDR1 SGHDT and CDR2 YYEEEE. The DNA of the CDR3 is TGTGCCAGCAGCTGGATTGTGGGTGAGCAGTTCTTC. It specifies CASSWIVGEQFF.

This clonotype has a handful of counts. The J gene is TRBJ2-1, the V gene TRBV4-1; tentative D call: TRBD2 (5 bases). Trimming removed 1 base at V and 0 bases at J, with 13 bases between. CDR3 length equals 17 residues. Germline V CDR1 and CDR2: MGHRA, YSYEKL. CDR3 nucleotide sequence: TGCGCCAGCAGCCAAGGTGAAGCGGCGAGCTCCTACAATGAGCAGTTCTTC. This codes for CASSQGEAASSYNEQFF.

This clonotype occurred a few times. A much larger clone lies one base from this, so it may be a read error. The V gene is TRBV11-3, the J gene TRBJ2-7; D not certain. Germline CDR1 SGHNT, CDR2 YENEEA. V was cut by 2 bases and J by 7 bases, with 21 bases left in between. CDR3 length: 16 residues. The CDR3 DNA reads TGTGCCAGCAGCTTAACCCCTCAGGACCAGAGCAATGAGCAGTACTTC. The encoded protein is CASSLTPQDQSNEQYF.

On this clonotype itself: Given a much more abundant clone one base away, this may be a read error. The chain carries TRBV11-2 and TRBJ2-7, with a weak D call TRBD2 (6 bases). Trimming took off 5 bases at V and 10 bases at J, with 12 bases between the two ends. The CDR3 runs 11 residues. Germline V CDR1 and CDR2: SGHAT, FQNNGV. CDR3 bases: TGTGCCAGCAGCCACATGCGGGATCAGTACTTC. Translating it yields CASSHMRDQYF.

This clonotype was counted a few times. The V call is TRBV24-1, the J call TRBJ1-2; 9 bases agree with TRBD1. The ends lost 6 bases at V and 4 bases at J; junction bases unmatched: 11. Germline loops: CDR1 KGHDR, CDR2 SFDVKD. CDR3 length: 16 residues. CDR3 amino acids: CATSPGQGRESYGYTF. The CDR3 DNA reads as TGTGCCACCAGTCCGGGACAGGGTCGGGAAAGCTATGGCTACACCTTC.

The rearrangement uses TRBV20-1 and TRBJ2-2; TRBD1 matches at 9 bases. This CDR3 has 14 amino acids. V gave up 8 bases and J gave up 7 bases; unmatched junction bases: 11. Germline V CDR1 and CDR2: DFQATT, SNEGSKA (reference sequence). The DNA of the CDR3 is TGCAGTATAAAACAGGGGGCGGGGATCGGGGAGCTGTTTTTT. It is translated as CSIKQGAGIGELFF.

This clonotype was seen many times. The chain uses TRBV2 and TRBJ1-5; TRBD1 agrees at 9 bases. Unmatched junction bases numbered 6, after V lost 6 bases and J lost 6 bases. CDR1 is SNHLY, CDR2 FYNNEI, per germline. This CDR3 has 14 amino acids. The CDR3 reads CASRGTGLGQPQHF. CDR3 nucleotides: TGTGCCAGCAGGGGGACAGGGTTGGGTCAGCCCCAGCATTTT.

This clonotype has at least ten counts. The chain uses TRBV27 and TRBJ2-1, with 11 bases fitting TRBD2. Trimming took 5 bases from V and 0 from J; bases not matched to a gene: 6. Germline V lookup: CDR1 MNHEY, CDR2 SMNVEV (reference sequence). CDR3 length: 17 residues. The CDR3 nucleotides are TGTGCCAGCAGTACTCGACTAGCGGGGAGCTCCTACAATGAGCAGTTCTTC. Residues: CASSTRLAGSSYNEQFF.